This entry describes one T cell receptor beta chain. Its antigen is as yet unknown. PCR amplification relied on 60 Vbeta primers (plus 13 Jbeta primers). Sequencing used immunoSEQ multiplex PCR; TCRdb keeps in-frame clones, though not all of them. Of about 200,000 clones listed, 82% are singletons. Trimming shortened V by 5 bases and J by 3 bases, and 17 bases separated the two germline ends. There are 16 residues in the CDR3. Germline V gene sequence: CDR1 ENHRY, CDR2 SYGVKD. The sample originates from a study of cytomegalovirus exposure and HLA in healthy donors. Study-wide context: From HLA-typed donors, an early data release held 70 million to 95 million unique TCRs. Study-wide points: Three chains tied to CMV proved CMV antigen-specific in vitro. Based on reports, TCR beta sequences accurately predicted HLA-A and HLA-B alleles for most subjects.

This TCR derives from a boy between 2 and 10 years old in good health and CMV-seronegative. The chain employs TRBV10-3 and TRBJ1-3, with D tentatively TRBD1 (5 bases). Source material: PBMCs. The DNA of the CDR3 is TGTGCCATCAGTACAACTATGGGGCAGGGTGGAAACACCATATATTTT. Its translation: CAISTTMGQGGNTIYF.